The present T cell receptor beta chain was sequenced within a study of type 1 regulatory T cells. Turning to the study itself: T-allo10 is a Tr1-enriched, alloantigen-specific CD4 T cell product made in vitro.

One entry per CDR3 protein results from TCRdb running MiXCR on the reads. The sample lists 60,000 to 70,000 distinct CDR3 sequences; approximately 50% were seen once. The CDR3 runs to 15 residues. Germline assignment: CDR1 SSHAT and CDR2 FNYEAQ (reference sequence). V was pared by 1 base and J by 7 bases, with 14 bases between. Overall study results and limits: Compared with non-Tr1 cells, Tr1 cells showed a narrower TCR repertoire.

Comments on this clonotype: Antigen: not known.

Sequencing used cultured non-Tr1 T cells, either the whole culture or a sorted T cell fraction (not recorded which). The TCR sequence derives from a human donor in good health. The chain employs TRBV7-7 and TRBJ2-1; TRBD1 or TRBD2 may be the D gene (5 bases each). CDR3 protein: CASSLDGVGANEQFF. CDR3 nucleotide sequence: TGTGCCAGCAGCTTAGACGGGGTTGGGGCAAATGAGCAGTTCTTC.